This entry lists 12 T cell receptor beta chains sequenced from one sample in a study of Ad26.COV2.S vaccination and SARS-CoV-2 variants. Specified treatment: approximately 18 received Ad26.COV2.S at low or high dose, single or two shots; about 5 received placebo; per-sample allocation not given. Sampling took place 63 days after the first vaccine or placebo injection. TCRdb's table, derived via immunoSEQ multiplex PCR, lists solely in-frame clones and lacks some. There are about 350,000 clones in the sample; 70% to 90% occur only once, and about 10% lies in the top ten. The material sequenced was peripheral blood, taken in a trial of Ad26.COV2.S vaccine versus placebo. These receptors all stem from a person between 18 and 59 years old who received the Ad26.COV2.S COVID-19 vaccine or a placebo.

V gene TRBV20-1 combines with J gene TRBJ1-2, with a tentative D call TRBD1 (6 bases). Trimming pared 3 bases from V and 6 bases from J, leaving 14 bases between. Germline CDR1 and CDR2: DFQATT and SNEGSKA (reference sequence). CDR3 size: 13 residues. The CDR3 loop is CSASMGTLDGYTF. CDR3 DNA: TGCAGTGCTAGTATGGGGACACTTGATGGCTACACCTTC.

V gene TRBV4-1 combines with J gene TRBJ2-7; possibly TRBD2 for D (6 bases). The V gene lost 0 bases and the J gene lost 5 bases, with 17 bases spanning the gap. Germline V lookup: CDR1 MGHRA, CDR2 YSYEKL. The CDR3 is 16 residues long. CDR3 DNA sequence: TGCGCCAGCAGCCAAGAGGGGACTTCTGCCCCTGACGAGCAGTACTTC. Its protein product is CASSQEGTSAPDEQYF.

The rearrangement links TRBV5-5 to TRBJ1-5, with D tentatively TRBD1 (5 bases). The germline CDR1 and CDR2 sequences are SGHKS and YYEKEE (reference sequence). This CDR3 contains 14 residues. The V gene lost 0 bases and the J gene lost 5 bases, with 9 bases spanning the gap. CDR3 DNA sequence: TGTGCCAGCAGCTTGGGCTTAGGGGATCAGCCCCAGCATTTT. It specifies CASSLGLGDQPQHF.

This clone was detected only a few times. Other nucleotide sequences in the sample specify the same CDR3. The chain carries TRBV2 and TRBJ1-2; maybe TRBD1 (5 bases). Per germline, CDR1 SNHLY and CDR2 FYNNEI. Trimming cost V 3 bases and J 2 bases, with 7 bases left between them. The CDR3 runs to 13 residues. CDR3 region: CASSESGNYGYTF. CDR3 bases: TGTGCCAGCAGTGAGTCAGGGAACTATGGCTACACCTTC.

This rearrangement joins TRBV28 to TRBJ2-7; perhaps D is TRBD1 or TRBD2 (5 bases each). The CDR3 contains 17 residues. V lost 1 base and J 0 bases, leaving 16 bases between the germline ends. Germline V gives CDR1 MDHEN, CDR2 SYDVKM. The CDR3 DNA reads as TGTGCCAGCAGTTTATTTTTGAGAGGGGTAGACTCCTACGAGCAGTACTTC. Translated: CASSLFLRGVDSYEQYF.

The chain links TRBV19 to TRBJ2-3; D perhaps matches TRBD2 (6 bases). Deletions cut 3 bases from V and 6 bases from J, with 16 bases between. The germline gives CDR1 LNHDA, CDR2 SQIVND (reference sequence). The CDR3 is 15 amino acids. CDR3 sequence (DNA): TGTGCCAGTAGTATCGGCGGAGGGGCCGGGGATACGCAGTATTTT. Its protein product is CASSIGGGAGDTQYF.

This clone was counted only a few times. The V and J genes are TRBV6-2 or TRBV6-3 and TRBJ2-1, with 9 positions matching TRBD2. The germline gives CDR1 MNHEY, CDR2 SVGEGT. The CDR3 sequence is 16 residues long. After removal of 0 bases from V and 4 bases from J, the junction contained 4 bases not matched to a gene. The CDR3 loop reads CASSYSKLAGYNEQFF. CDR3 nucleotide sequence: TGTGCCAGCAGTTACTCTAAGCTAGCGGGATACAATGAGCAGTTCTTC.

The CDR3 DNA reads TGTGCCAGTCAGACGGGCGCTCTCTATCAGCCCCAGCATTTT. This encodes CASQTGALYQPQHF. The chain carries TRBV19 and TRBJ1-5; D is ambiguous. This CDR3 region has 14 residues. The V gene's germline CDR1 is LNHDA and CDR2 SQIVND (reference sequence). V was pared by 8 bases and J by 5 bases, with 16 bases between. The whole variable domain, filled in from reference TRBV19 and TRBJ1-5, reads DGGITQSPKYLFRKEGQNVTLSCEQNLNHDAMYWYRQDPGQGLRLIYYSQIVNDFQKGDIAEGYSVSREKKESFPLTVTSAQKNPTAFYLCASQTGALYQPQHFGDGTRLSIL.

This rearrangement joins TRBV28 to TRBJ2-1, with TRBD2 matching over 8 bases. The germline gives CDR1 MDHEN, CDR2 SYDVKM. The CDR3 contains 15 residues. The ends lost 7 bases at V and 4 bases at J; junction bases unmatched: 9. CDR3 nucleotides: TGTGCCAGCACCGACGCTAGCGGGTGGTACAATGAGCAGTTCTTC. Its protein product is CASTDASGWYNEQFF.

This CDR3 reads CASSSGQGRSSPLHF. As DNA, the CDR3 is TGTGCCAGTAGTTCCGGACAGGGGCGAAGTTCACCCCTCCACTTT. The chain carries TRBV19 and TRBJ1-6; 9 bases fit TRBD1. Trimming removed 5 bases from V and 9 bases from J; junction bases left unmatched: 8. CDR3 length equals 15 residues. From germline, CDR1 is LNHDA and CDR2 SQIVND (reference sequence).

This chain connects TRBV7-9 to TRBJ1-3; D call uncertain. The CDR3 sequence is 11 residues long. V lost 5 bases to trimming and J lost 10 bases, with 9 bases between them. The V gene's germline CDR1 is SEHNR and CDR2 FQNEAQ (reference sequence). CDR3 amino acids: CASSADITIYF. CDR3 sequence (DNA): TGTGCCAGCAGCGCCGACATTACCATATATTTT.

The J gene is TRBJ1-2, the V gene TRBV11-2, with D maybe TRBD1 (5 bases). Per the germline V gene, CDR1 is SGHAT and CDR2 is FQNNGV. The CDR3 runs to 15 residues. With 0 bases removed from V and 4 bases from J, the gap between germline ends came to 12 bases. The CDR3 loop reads CASSLERAGTYGYTF. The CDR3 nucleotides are TGTGCCAGCAGCTTAGAGCGGGCAGGGACCTATGGCTACACCTTC. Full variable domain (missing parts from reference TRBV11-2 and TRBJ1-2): EAGVAQSPRYKIIEKRQSVAFWCNPISGHATLYWYQQILGQGPKLLIQFQNNGVVDDSQLPKDRFSAERLKGVDSTLKIQPAKLEDSAVYLCASSLERAGTYGYTFGSGTRLTVV.